One sample yielded the 13 T cell receptor beta chains listed below, sequenced in a study of OX40 agonist ivuxolimab in advanced cancers. To prepare the library, the immunoSEQ multiplex PCR assay was applied. Here the immuneACCESS table is served through TCRdb, limited to in-frame sequences with V and J called. Missing clones are a known gap in these copies; in checked studies unresolved V genes cover under half, and the rest lacks a known reason. The sample table contains roughly 80,000 clones; only one count was recorded for 85% of them. Roughly 0.61% of the sample is held by the ten biggest clonotypes. Sequencing used CD4+ or CD8+ T cells sorted from blood, obtained in a trial of the OX40 agonist ivuxolimab. These receptors all come from an adult with an advanced solid tumor such as melanoma, head and neck, liver or kidney cancer.

As regards this clone: Within the sample, other DNA sequences also encode this same CDR3. V is TRBV5-6 and J is TRBJ2-7; D unresolved. Per germline, CDR1 SGHDT and CDR2 YYEEEE. This CDR3 spans 13 amino acids. Trimming pared 1 base from V and 6 bases from J, leaving 11 bases between. The CDR3 DNA is TGTGCCAGCAGCTTGCGTCCCGCGCCCGAGCAGTACTTC. Its translation: CASSLRPAPEQYF.

The chain recombines TRBV7-3 with TRBJ1-1; weak D call: TRBD1 (6 bases). V was shortened by 5 bases and J by 1 base, with 8 bases between the two germline ends. The CDR3 is 13 residues long. Germline V gives CDR1 SGHTA, CDR2 FQGTGA. The CDR3 protein is CASSRTENTEAFF. CDR3 in DNA: TGTGCCAGCAGCCGGACAGAGAACACTGAAGCTTTCTTT.

The V gene is TRBV6-5, the J gene TRBJ2-2; D is undetermined. The CDR3 runs 15 residues. The germline V gene encodes CDR1 MNHEY and CDR2 SVGAGI. Trimming stripped 0 bases from V and 5 bases from J, with 10 bases between. The CDR3, as DNA: TGTGCCAGCAGTTACTCGGGTTTAAGGACCGGGGAGCTGTTTTTT. Translating it yields CASSYSGLRTGELFF.

In its sample, this clone was seen a few times. In DNA form, the CDR3 reads TGTGCCAGCAGCTTGGCCAGGGAAGCCAAAAACATTCAGTACTTC. This gives the protein CASSLAREAKNIQYF. V is TRBV5-4 and J is TRBJ2-4; TRBD1 is a possible D gene (5 bases). V lost 0 bases and J 0 bases, leaving 7 bases between the germline ends. This CDR3 has 15 amino acids. Per germline, CDR1 SGHNT and CDR2 YYREEE (reference sequence).

The chain links TRBV7-3 to TRBJ2-3; 8 bases match TRBD2. The V gene's germline CDR1 is SGHTA and CDR2 FQGTGA. The CDR3 has 15 amino acids. Germline trimming cut 5 bases from V and 4 bases from J; bases unmatched to any gene: 8. CDR3 nucleotide sequence: TGTGCCAGCAGCCGGGTAGCGGGGTTTTCAGATACGCAGTATTTT. It specifies CASSRVAGFSDTQYF.

CDR3 DNA: TGTGCCAGTAGTATCGGCAGGGCCGGAAACACCATATATTTT. This translates into CASSIGRAGNTIYF. The chain links TRBV19 to TRBJ1-3, with D perhaps TRBD1 (5 bases). The CDR3 runs to 14 residues. V was clipped by 3 bases and J by 4 bases, with 10 bases between them. Germline V CDR1 and CDR2: LNHDA, SQIVND (reference sequence).

The chain combines TRBV29-1 with TRBJ1-2, with TRBD1 identical over 12 bases. There are 14 residues in the CDR3. Germline CDR1 reads SQVTM; CDR2 reads ANQGSEA. The V segment lost 4 bases and the J segment 6 bases; nucleotides outside the gene matches: 6. The CDR3 reads CSVGGTGGENGYTF. The CDR3 nucleotides are TGCAGCGTTGGAGGGACAGGGGGCGAGAATGGCTACACCTTC.

This clone showed up just a few times. The chain has TRBV2 and TRBJ1-1; D remains ambiguous. The CDR3 is made up of 14 amino acids. In germline, CDR1 is SNHLY, CDR2 FYNNEI. V was trimmed by 6 bases and J by 0 bases, leaving 11 bases between them. In DNA, the CDR3 is TGTGCCAGCAGCCCGCAGTCGGTGAACACTGAAGCTTTCTTT. Amino acid sequence: CASSPQSVNTEAFF.

J is TRBJ2-1 and V is TRBV4-2, with D unresolved. The CDR3 is 15 residues long. Per germline, CDR1 LGHNA and CDR2 YNFKEQ. Deletions cut 4 bases from V and 8 bases from J, with 18 bases between. The CDR3 DNA is TGTGCCAGCAGCCCGGACCTCCGATTTGGGCATGAGCAGTTCTTC. It yields the protein CASSPDLRFGHEQFF.

The gene calls are TRBV11-3 and TRBJ2-7; TRBD1 aligns across 10 bases. Germline V gives CDR1 SGHNT, CDR2 YENEEA. The junction had 5 bases not matched to a gene; V was cut back by 4 bases and J by 8 bases. CDR3 size: 13 residues. Here the CDR3 reads CASSSGQGTKQYF. CDR3 nucleotide sequence: TGTGCCAGCAGCTCGGGACAGGGGACCAAGCAGTACTTC.

The chain has TRBV29-1 and TRBJ2-3; D unclear. CDR3 length: 10 residues. Germline V gene lookup returns CDR1 SQVTM and CDR2 ANQGSEA. V was shortened by 7 bases and J by 1 base, with 3 bases between the two germline ends. CDR3 sequence: CSARTDTQYF. Written as DNA, the CDR3 is TGCAGCGCTCGCACAGATACGCAGTATTTT.

This chain joins TRBV5-1 and TRBJ2-2; the match to TRBD1 covers 7 bases. This CDR3 is built from 17 residues. J was trimmed by 0 bases and V by 0 bases; bases with no gene match: 5. Germline V CDR1 and CDR2: SGHRS, YFSETQ. CDR3 region: CASSLAGQASNTGELFF. The CDR3 DNA is TGCGCCAGCAGCTTGGCCGGACAGGCCTCGAACACCGGGGAGCTGTTTTTT.

This CDR3 reads CASSLIAGGRETQYF. CDR3 nucleotide sequence: TGTGCCAGCAGCCTTATAGCGGGGGGTCGGGAGACCCAGTACTTC. This chain uses TRBV7-2 with TRBJ2-5; TRBD2 matches at 10 bases. J lost 5 bases, V lost 5 bases, and 8 bases had no gene match. CDR1 and CDR2 (germline): SGHTA, FQGNSA. This CDR3 comprises 15 residues. The full variable domain, rest sourced from reference TRBV7-2 and TRBJ2-5, is GAGVSQSPSNKVTEKGKDVELRCDPISGHTALYWYRQSLGQGLEFLIYFQGNSAPDKSGLPSDRFSAERTGGSVSTLTIQRTQQEDSAVYLCASSLIAGGRETQYFGPGTRLLVL.